Reported below is one T cell receptor beta chain. TCRdb keeps only in-frame clones here, not all; method: immunoSEQ multiplex PCR. Here the sample spans about 190,000 clones, around nine tenths being singletons. The data were taken from a study of blood T cell repertoires in COVID-19. This CDR3 region has 17 residues. CDR1 and CDR2 (germline): SGHRS, YFSETQ. Trimming cost V 0 bases and J 1 base; bases outside gene matches: 8. Sequencing used peripheral blood. This sequence was found in a man aged 35 to 55 with acute or convalescent COVID-19. J is TRBJ1-1 and V is TRBV5-1; 8 bases line up with TRBD1. CDR3 DNA sequence: TGCGCCAGCAGCTTGGGGGCAGGGGGCGCGTGGAACACTGAAGCTTTCTTT. Its translation is CASSLGAGGAWNTEAFF.